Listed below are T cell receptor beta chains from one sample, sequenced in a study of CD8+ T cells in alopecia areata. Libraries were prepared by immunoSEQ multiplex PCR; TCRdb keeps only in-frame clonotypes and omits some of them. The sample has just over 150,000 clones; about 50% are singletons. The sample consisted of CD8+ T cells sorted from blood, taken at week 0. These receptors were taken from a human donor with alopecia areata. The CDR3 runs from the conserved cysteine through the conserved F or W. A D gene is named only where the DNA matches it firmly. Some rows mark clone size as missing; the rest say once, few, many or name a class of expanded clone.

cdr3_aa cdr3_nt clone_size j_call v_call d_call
CASSSPTANTEAFF TGTGCCAGCAGTTCACCGACAGCGAACACTGAAGCTTTCTTT NA TRBJ1-1 TRBV13 NA
CASSQGDGYTF TGTGCCAGCAGTCAGGGGGATGGCTACACCTTC NA TRBJ1-2 TRBV25-1 TRBD1
CAWSVGGSLYGYTF TGTGCCTGGAGTGTAGGGGGCAGCCTCTATGGCTACACCTTC NA TRBJ1-2 TRBV30 TRBD1
CSFSTVEGSTDTQYF TGCAGCTTCTCGACAGTGGAGGGTAGCACAGATACGCAGTATTTT few TRBJ2-3 TRBV29-1 NA
CATSSSSALGNEQFF TGTGCCACCAGCAGTTCTAGCGCCCTAGGGAATGAGCAGTTCTTC once TRBJ2-1 TRBV15 NA
CASSRGGYQPQHF TGTGCCAGCAGTAGGGGCGGGTATCAGCCCCAGCATTTT once TRBJ1-5 TRBV27 NA
CASSHRTFYEQYF TGCGCCAGCAGCCACCGGACATTCTACGAGCAGTACTTC few TRBJ2-7 TRBV4-1 NA
CAWSFGQYEQYF TGTGCCTGGAGTTTTGGACAGTACGAGCAGTACTTC NA TRBJ2-7 TRBV30 NA
CACYLRTGVSGYTF TGTGCCTGCTACCTTAGGACAGGGGTCTCTGGCTACACCTTC few TRBJ1-2 TRBV30 TRBD1
CASSQGGTSVGHEQFF TGCGCCAGCAGCCAAGGCGGGACTAGCGTTGGCCATGAGCAGTTCTTC once TRBJ2-1 TRBV4-3 TRBD2
CASSRATSNEQFF TGTGCCAGCAGCCGCGCCACTAGCAATGAGCAGTTCTTC NA TRBJ2-1 TRBV7-9 NA
CAISIDNQPQHF TGTGCCATCAGTATAGACAATCAGCCCCAGCATTTT few TRBJ1-5 TRBV10-3 NA